This entry features one T cell receptor (beta chain) sequence. Its cognate antigen has yet to be identified. The record has no base qualities; no much larger clone is one base away. The germline V gene (reference sequence) supplies CDR1 SGHKS and CDR2 YYEKEE. Reading from cysteine to phenylalanine, the CDR3 counts 13 amino acids. Of all the DNA, just the CDR3 is kept, 39 bases in frame from base 1. V lost 8 bases and J lost 6 bases, and the count of bases not matched to a germline gene is 4. The study deep-sequenced TCR repertoires of sorted CD4+ and CD8+ blood T cells from severe aplastic anemia patients and healthy subjects. Ficoll-Paque density gradient centrifugation was used to isolate peripheral blood mononuclear cells. Before DNA extraction, CD4+ and CD8+ T cells were sorted by FACS or by magnetic beads. Genomic DNA was used as template for profiling of TCR beta VDJ combinations and CDR3 sequences. TCR repertoire sequencing was run on an Illumina HiSeq 2000. On the study's bioinformatics: TRBV/TRBJ rearrangement plots, CDR3 size and DJ length profiles, and Simpson's diversity index were used to evaluate the repertoires. The immunodominant clone was defined as the most abundant DNA sequence in deep sequencing data. CDR3 amino acid sequences were checked for sharing between subjects and were compared against published repertoires and the VDJdb database. Using fastp trimming at Q25 and MiXCR clonotype assembly, TCRdb reanalyzed the public sequencing data and kept in-frame beta chains. Entries are consolidated by CDR3 protein sequence, retaining the most common genes and DNA. What appears here as the V and J calls and clone size reflects TCRdb's work, not the paper's. The sample has under 200,000 distinct CDR3 sequences on record, about 64% of them singletons. The top ten constitute 45% of the sample.

These data belong to a study of CD8+CD57+ T cells in acquired aplastic anemia (dated by TCRdb to 2016 to 2019). Regarding the research as a whole: DNA extracted from sorted CD4+ and CD8+ cells had a mean of around 3.3 ug, with a range of roughly 0.19 to 27.4 ug. Mean read counts for healthy donor samples were around 10 million for CD4+ cells and fewer than 12 million for CD8+ cells. The investigation overall reported the following: No significant difference in CD8+ Simpson's diversity was found between patients and healthy controls (P=0.060). Around 28 CD8+ CDR3 sequences were found to be shared between patients and controls, but these sequences appeared to be highly expressed in patients and within the immunodominant clones of the patients.

The sample was sorted CD4+, CD8+, or CD8+CD57+ T cells (not recorded which) from PBMCs. The sequence derives from a human donor in good health. The sequence joins TRBV5-5 to TRBJ2-7; 14 bases in the middle match TRBD2. The DNA reads TGTGCCAGTGGGACTAGCGGGAGTGGCGAGCAGTACTTC. It translates to CASGTSGSGEQYF.